Sequencing of this T cell receptor (beta chain) was carried out in a study of STAT3 mutations in large granular lymphocyte leukemia. On the study more broadly: Roughly 37% of treated T-LGLL patients showed hematologic response to immunosuppression.

Note on this clone: The antigen is unknown.

Assay: immunoSEQ multiplex PCR; the TCRdb copy retains only in-frame clones and omits some. Of more than 10,000 clones listed, 65% to 85% are singletons. The CDR3 is 14 residues long. The V gene end was trimmed by 3 bases and the J gene end by 2 bases; junction bases not matched to a gene: 2. Germline V gene sequence: CDR1 KGHSH, CDR2 LQKENI. Study-wide results and limits: In some patients, a small highly pathogenic clone possibly went undetected. At least one immunodominant TCR beta clonotype appeared in every T-cell large granular lymphocyte leukemia patient.

The receptor was derived from a man in his sixties with T-cell large granular lymphocyte leukemia. Some clones in this sample may be carry-over from other donors' samples. Sequencing used peripheral blood mononuclear cells. This chain uses TRBV18 with TRBJ2-7, with TRBD1 matching 9 bases. The CDR3 nucleotides are TGTGCCAGCTCACCGGGACAGGGCCCCTACGAGCAGTACTTC. Residues: CASSPGQGPYEQYF.